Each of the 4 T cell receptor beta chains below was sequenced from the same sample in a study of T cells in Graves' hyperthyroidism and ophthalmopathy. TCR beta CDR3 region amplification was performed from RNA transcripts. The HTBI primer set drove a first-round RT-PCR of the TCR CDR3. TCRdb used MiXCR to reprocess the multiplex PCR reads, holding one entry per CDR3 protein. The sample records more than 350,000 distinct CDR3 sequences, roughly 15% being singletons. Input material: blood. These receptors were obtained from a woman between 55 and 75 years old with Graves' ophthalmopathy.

Written as DNA, the CDR3 is TGTGCCACCAGCGCGGACAGCCCCTACGAGCAGTACTTC. It translates to CATSADSPYEQYF. The chain has TRBV15 and TRBJ2-7, with a possible D match to TRBD1 (6 bases). V was clipped by 5 bases and J by 2 bases, with 10 bases between them. CDR1 and CDR2 (germline): LNHNV, YYDKDF (reference sequence). The CDR3 contains 13 residues.

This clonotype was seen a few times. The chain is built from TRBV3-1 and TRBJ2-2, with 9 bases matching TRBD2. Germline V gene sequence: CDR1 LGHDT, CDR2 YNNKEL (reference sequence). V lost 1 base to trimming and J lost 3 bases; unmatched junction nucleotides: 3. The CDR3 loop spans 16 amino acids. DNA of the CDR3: TGTGCCAGCAGCCAAGGTTTAGCGGGAGACACCGGGGAGCTGTTTTTT. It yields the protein CASSQGLAGDTGELFF.

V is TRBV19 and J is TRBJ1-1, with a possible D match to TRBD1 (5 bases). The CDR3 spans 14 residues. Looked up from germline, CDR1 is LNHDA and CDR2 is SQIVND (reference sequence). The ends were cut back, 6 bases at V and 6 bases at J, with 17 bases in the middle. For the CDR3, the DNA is TGTGCCAGTAGGGGGGAAATTCCGGGCTCTGAAGCTTTCTTT. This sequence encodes CASRGEIPGSEAFF. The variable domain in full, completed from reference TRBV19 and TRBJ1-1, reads DGGITQSPKYLFRKEGQNVTLSCEQNLNHDAMYWYRQDPGQGLRLIYYSQIVNDFQKGDIAEGYSVSREKKESFPLTVTSAQKNPTAFYLCASRGEIPGSEAFFGQGTRLTVV.

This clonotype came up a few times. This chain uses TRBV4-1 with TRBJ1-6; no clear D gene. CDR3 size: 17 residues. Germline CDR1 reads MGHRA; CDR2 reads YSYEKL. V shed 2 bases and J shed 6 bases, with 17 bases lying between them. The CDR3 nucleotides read TGCGCCAGCAGCCAAACTACCCAGAGAACACTTAATTCACCCCTCCACTTT. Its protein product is CASSQTTQRTLNSPLHF.